The 17 T cell receptor beta chains presented below share a single source sample, sequenced in a study of siplizumab effects on memory and regulatory T cells. Libraries were prepared by immunoSEQ multiplex PCR; TCRdb keeps only in-frame clonotypes and omits some of them. Of about 72,000 clones listed, about 90% are singletons. The sequenced material came from CD8+ T cells sorted from blood. These receptors were collected from a human donor in good health.

The rearrangement joins TRBV5-1 to TRBJ2-1; 12 nucleotides match TRBD2. The CDR3 spans 18 residues. Trimming at V came to 1 base and at J to 10 bases, leaving 15 bases not matched to a gene. Germline V gene sequence: CDR1 SGHRS, CDR2 YFSETQ. CDR3 residues: CASSLLFLGTSGSGEQFF. Here the CDR3 DNA reads TGCGCCAGCAGCTTGTTATTCTTGGGGACTAGCGGGTCCGGGGAGCAGTTCTTC. Looking up the rest from reference TRBV5-1 and TRBJ2-1 gives the full variable domain: KAGVTQTPRYLIKTRGQQVTLSCSPISGHRSVSWYQQTPGQGLQFLFEYFSETQRNKGNFPGRFSGRQFSNSRSEMNVSTLELGDSALYLCASSLLFLGTSGSGEQFFGPGTRLTVL.

This clone was detected once. V gene TRBV18 combines with J gene TRBJ1-2; 10 positions agree with TRBD1. This CDR3 is 14 amino acids long. Germline CDR1 is KGHSH and CDR2 is LQKENI. The V gene end was trimmed by 5 bases and the J gene end by 6 bases; junction bases not matched to a gene: 6. CDR3 loop: CASSAGTGVHGYTF. CDR3 bases: TGTGCCAGCTCAGCCGGGACAGGGGTTCATGGCTACACCTTC.

The genes are TRBV6-1 and TRBJ1-1; tentative D call: TRBD1 (5 bases). There are 13 residues in the CDR3. The V gene's germline CDR1 is MNHNS and CDR2 SASEGT. V lost 6 bases and J lost 0, with 8 bases in between. CDR3 coding DNA: TGTGCCAGCAGCAGGGTATTGAACACTGAAGCTTTCTTT. Translating gives CASSRVLNTEAFF.

The chain combines TRBV6-1 with TRBJ2-7; D is possibly TRBD2 (6 bases). The CDR3 spans 13 residues. Between the trimmed V and J ends, which lost 7 bases and 0 bases, there was a span of 10 bases. Germline CDR1 is MNHNS and CDR2 is SASEGT. In DNA form, the CDR3 reads TGTGCCAGCATTGTGGACTACTCCTACGAGCAGTACTTC. Residues: CASIVDYSYEQYF.

The gene calls are TRBV19 and TRBJ1-5, with D perhaps matching TRBD1 (6 bases). Germline CDR1 is LNHDA and CDR2 is SQIVND (reference sequence). Deletions cut 4 bases from V and 6 bases from J, with 16 bases between. The CDR3 spans 15 residues. CDR3 sequence (DNA): TGTGCCAGTAGTAACCCGGCCTTGGGGGCTCAGCCCCAGCATTTT. It codes for CASSNPALGAQPQHF.

J is TRBJ1-1 and V is TRBV6-5; D not certain. V lost 3 bases and J 0 bases, leaving 11 bases between the germline ends. The length of the CDR3 is 15 residues. Germline-derived CDR1 and CDR2 are MNHEY and SVGAGI. The CDR3 bases are TGTGCCAGCAGTTATGAGACATCGATGAACACTGAAGCTTTCTTT. Its protein is CASSYETSMNTEAFF.

A word on this clone: At the DNA level, this CDR3 is encoded by other sequences in the same sample as well. V usage is TRBV7-9 and J usage is TRBJ2-7, with 7 bases that match TRBD2. The germline CDR1 and CDR2 sequences are SEHNR and FQNEAQ (reference sequence). The CDR3 contains 12 residues. With V trimmed by 1 base and J by 6 bases, 0 bases remained unmatched. The CDR3 DNA reads as TGTGCCAGCAGCTTAGAGCGGGGCGAGCAGTACTTC. Translated: CASSLERGEQYF.

The chain carries TRBV11-2 and TRBJ1-1; a possible D gene is TRBD1 (6 bases). CDR1 is SGHAT and CDR2 is FQNNGV in the germline V gene. There are 14 residues in the CDR3. V lost 8 bases and J 4 bases, leaving 17 bases between the germline ends. CDR3 bases: TGTGCCAGCCTTCCCACAGGGCGACCCACTGAAGCTTTCTTT. It codes for CASLPTGRPTEAFF.

The CDR3 here is CASSIAQGMNTEAFF. As DNA, the CDR3 is TGTGCCAGTAGTATAGCACAGGGGATGAACACTGAAGCTTTCTTT. V usage is TRBV19 and J usage is TRBJ1-1; 7 bases are shared with TRBD1. J lost 0 bases, V lost 1 base, and 2 bases had no gene match. The CDR3 is 15 amino acids. Germline CDR1 is LNHDA and CDR2 is SQIVND (reference sequence). The full variable domain, rest sourced from reference TRBV19 and TRBJ1-1, is DGGITQSPKYLFRKEGQNVTLSCEQNLNHDAMYWYRQDPGQGLRLIYYSQIVNDFQKGDIAEGYSVSREKKESFPLTVTSAQKNPTAFYLCASSIAQGMNTEAFFGQGTRLTVV.

This clone was counted only a few times. The chain combines TRBV11-2 with TRBJ2-7, with 9 positions matching TRBD2. J gave up 1 base and V 7 bases, and 8 bases lay outside the gene matches. The length of the CDR3 is 15 residues. CDR1 is SGHAT and CDR2 is FQNNGV in the germline V gene. CDR3 DNA sequence: TGTGCCAGCACACCCAGCGGGGGGTCTTCCTACGAGCAGTACTTC. Its protein is CASTPSGGSSYEQYF. The whole variable domain, filled in from reference TRBV11-2 and TRBJ2-7, reads EAGVAQSPRYKIIEKRQSVAFWCNPISGHATLYWYQQILGQGPKLLIQFQNNGVVDDSQLPKDRFSAERLKGVDSTLKIQPAKLEDSAVYLCASTPSGGSSYEQYFGPGTRLTVT.

V usage is TRBV2 and J usage is TRBJ1-2; D gene unclear. The V gene's germline CDR1 is SNHLY and CDR2 FYNNEI. The CDR3 totals 13 residues. Trimming left V 0 bases short and J 9 bases short, with 11 bases between. In DNA form, the CDR3 reads TGTGCCAGCAGTGAAGCCGTGGTATGGAGCTACACCTTC. It translates to CASSEAVVWSYTF.

This chain links TRBV30 with TRBJ2-7, with D unresolved. From germline, CDR1 is GTSNPN and CDR2 SVGIG (reference sequence). The CDR3 is made up of 13 amino acids. V shed 0 bases and J shed 0 bases, with 6 bases lying between them. This CDR3 reads CAWSVNDSYEQYF. In DNA, the CDR3 is TGTGCCTGGAGTGTAAATGACTCCTACGAGCAGTACTTC.

This chain connects TRBV14 to TRBJ2-1; TRBD1 aligns across 7 bases. This CDR3 spans 15 amino acids. Per germline, CDR1 SGHDN and CDR2 FVKESK. With V trimmed by 5 bases and J by 2 bases, 6 bases remained unmatched. The CDR3 is CASSSTGETYNEQFF. The CDR3, as DNA: TGTGCCAGCAGCTCTACAGGGGAAACCTACAATGAGCAGTTCTTC.

V gene TRBV6-5 combines with J gene TRBJ2-3; D unresolved. This CDR3 contains 12 residues. Germline loops: CDR1 MNHEY, CDR2 SVGAGI. The V end was cut by 5 bases, the J end by 2 bases, with 5 bases between. CDR3 amino acids: CASSISTDTQYF. Here the CDR3 DNA reads TGTGCCAGCAGTATTTCCACAGATACGCAGTATTTT.

This chain uses TRBV5-1 with TRBJ1-2, with 8 bases identical to TRBD1. CDR1 and CDR2 (germline): SGHRS, YFSETQ. The CDR3 has 15 residues. V was pared by 4 bases and J by 6 bases, with 11 bases of the junction left unmatched. CDR3 DNA: TGCGCCAGCAGCACCTCGGCAGGGGGCTCTGATGGCTACACCTTC. The encoded protein is CASSTSAGGSDGYTF.

This sequence joins TRBV2 and TRBJ1-3; D is undetermined. V lost 3 bases and J lost 0, with 9 bases in between. This CDR3 is 15 amino acids long. Per germline, CDR1 SNHLY and CDR2 FYNNEI. Here the CDR3 reads CASSDFNDSGNTIYF. The CDR3 bases are TGTGCCAGCAGTGATTTTAACGACTCTGGAAACACCATATATTTT.

The chain employs TRBV27 and TRBJ2-1; possible D gene TRBD2, 7 bases. Germline V CDR1 and CDR2: MNHEY, SMNVEV (reference sequence). The CDR3 consists of 15 residues. Trimming stripped 3 bases from V and 7 bases from J, with 16 bases between. In DNA form, the CDR3 reads TGTGCCAGCAGTTTTCTAGGGGGAGGGTTTAATGAGCAGTTCTTC. Amino acids: CASSFLGGGFNEQFF.